Included here is one T cell receptor (beta chain) sequence, with context. The study made its TCR cDNA through 5'RACE template switching. That step introduced a universal primer site along with UMIs. TCRdb reprocessed the 5' RACE reads via MiXCR and lists one record per CDR3 protein. The data show hundreds of thousands of distinct CDR3 sequences, with roughly 8.7% seen just once and about 3.7% held by the top ten. This CDR3 spans 18 amino acids. V lost 4 bases, J lost 5 bases, and 10 bases stayed unmatched. CDR1 SGHTA and CDR2 FQGNSA come from the germline V gene. The data belong to a study of T cells after yellow fever vaccination.

The sequence came from a man between 18 and 35 years old who received the YFV17D yellow fever vaccine. The specimen comprised CD4+ T cells sorted from PBMCs, sampled 5 days after the yellow fever booster vaccination. J is TRBJ2-5 and V is TRBV7-2; 16 nucleotides line up with TRBD2. CDR3 nucleotides: TGTGCCAGCAGCTCGGCCGGGACTAGCGGGGGGGCCTTGGAGACCCAGTACTTC. Residues: CASSSAGTSGGALETQYF.